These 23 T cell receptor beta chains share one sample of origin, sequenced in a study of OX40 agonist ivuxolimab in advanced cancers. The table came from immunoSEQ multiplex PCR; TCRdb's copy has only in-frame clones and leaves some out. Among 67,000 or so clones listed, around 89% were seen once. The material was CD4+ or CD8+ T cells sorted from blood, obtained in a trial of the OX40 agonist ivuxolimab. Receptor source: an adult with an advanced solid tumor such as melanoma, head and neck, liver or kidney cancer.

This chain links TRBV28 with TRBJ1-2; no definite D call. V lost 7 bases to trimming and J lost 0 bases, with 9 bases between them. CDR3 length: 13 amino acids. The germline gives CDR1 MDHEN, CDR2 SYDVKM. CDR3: CASNRMSNYGYTF. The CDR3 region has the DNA TGTGCCAGCAACCGGATGTCTAACTATGGCTACACCTTC.

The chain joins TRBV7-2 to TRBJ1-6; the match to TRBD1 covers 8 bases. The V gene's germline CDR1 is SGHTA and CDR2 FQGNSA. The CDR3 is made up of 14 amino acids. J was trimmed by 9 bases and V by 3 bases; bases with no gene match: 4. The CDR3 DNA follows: TGTGCCAGCAGCTTCGACAGGGGTCCTTCACCCCTCCACTTT. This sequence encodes CASSFDRGPSPLHF.

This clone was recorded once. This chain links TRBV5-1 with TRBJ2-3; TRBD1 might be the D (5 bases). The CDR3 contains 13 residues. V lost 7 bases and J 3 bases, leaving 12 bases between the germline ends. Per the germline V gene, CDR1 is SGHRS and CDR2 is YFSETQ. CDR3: CASSAQGTDTQYF. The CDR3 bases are TGCGCCAGCTCGGCCCAGGGTACAGATACGCAGTATTTT.

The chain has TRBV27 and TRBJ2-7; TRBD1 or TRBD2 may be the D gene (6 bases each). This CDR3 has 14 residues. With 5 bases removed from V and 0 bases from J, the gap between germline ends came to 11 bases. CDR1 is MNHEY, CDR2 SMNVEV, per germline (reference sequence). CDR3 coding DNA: TGTGCCAGCAGTCAGGGGACTGCCTCCTACGAGCAGTACTTC. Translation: CASSQGTASYEQYF.

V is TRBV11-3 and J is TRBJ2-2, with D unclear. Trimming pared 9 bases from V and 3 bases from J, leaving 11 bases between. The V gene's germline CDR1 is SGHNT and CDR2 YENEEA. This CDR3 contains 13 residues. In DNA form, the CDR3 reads TGTGCCAGTGCTCTGGGTGACACCGGGGAGCTGTTTTTT. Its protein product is CASALGDTGELFF.

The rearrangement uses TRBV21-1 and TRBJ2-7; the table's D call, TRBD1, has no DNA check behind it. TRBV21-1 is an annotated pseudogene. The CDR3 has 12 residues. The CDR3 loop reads CASSTSQEPKVV. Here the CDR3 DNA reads TGTGCCAGCAGCACCTCACAGGAGCCGAAGGTTGTC.

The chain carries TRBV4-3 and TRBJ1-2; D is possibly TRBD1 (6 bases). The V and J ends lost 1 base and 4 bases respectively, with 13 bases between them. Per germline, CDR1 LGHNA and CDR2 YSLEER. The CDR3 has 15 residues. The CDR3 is CASSQGVDRAYGYTF. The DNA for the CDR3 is TGCGCCAGCAGCCAAGGCGTGGACAGAGCCTATGGCTACACCTTC.

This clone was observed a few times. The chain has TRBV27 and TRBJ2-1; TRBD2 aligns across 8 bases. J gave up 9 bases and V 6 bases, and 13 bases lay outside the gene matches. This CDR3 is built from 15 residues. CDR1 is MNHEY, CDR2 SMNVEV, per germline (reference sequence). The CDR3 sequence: CASSSGTSLSTEQFF. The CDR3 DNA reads TGTGCCAGCAGCTCCGGGACTAGTCTCTCCACTGAGCAGTTCTTC.

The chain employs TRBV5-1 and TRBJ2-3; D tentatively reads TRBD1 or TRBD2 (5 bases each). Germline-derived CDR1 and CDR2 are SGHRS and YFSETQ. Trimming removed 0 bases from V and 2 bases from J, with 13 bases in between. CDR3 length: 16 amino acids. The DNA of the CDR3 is TGCGCCAGCAGCTTGGGAGGGGCCACCGTCACAGATACGCAGTATTTT. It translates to CASSLGGATVTDTQYF.

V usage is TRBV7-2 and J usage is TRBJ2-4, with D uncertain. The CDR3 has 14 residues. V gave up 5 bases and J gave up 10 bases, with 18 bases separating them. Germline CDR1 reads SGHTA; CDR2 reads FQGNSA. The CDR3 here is CASSPQGLEWIQYF. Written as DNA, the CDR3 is TGTGCCAGCAGCCCTCAAGGTTTGGAATGGATTCAGTACTTC.

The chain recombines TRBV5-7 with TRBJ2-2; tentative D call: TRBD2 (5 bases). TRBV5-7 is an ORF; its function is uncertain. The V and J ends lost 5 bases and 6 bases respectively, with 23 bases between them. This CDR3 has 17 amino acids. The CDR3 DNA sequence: TGTGCCAGCAGACCCCCTCGGGATAGCAGCTTTCCCGGGGAGCTGTTTTTT. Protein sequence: CASRPPRDSSFPGELFF.

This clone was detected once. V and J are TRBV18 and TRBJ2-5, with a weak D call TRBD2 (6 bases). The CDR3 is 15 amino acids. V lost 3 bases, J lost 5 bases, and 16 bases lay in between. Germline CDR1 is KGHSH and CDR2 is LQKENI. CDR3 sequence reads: CASSPRTNLAETQYF. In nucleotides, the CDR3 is TGTGCCAGCTCACCCCGGACTAATCTGGCTGAGACCCAGTACTTC.

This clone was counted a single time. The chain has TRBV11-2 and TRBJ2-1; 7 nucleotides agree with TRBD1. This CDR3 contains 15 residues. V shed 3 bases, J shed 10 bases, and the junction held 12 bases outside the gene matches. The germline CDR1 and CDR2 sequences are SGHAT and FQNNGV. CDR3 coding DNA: TGTGCCAGCAGCTTCCGGGACAGCCTCCTCGGAGAGCAGTTCTTC. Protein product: CASSFRDSLLGEQFF.

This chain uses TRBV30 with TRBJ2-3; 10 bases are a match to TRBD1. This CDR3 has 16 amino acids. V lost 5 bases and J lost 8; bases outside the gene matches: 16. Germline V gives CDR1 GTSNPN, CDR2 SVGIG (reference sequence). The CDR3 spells CAWASGQGGQYGTQYF. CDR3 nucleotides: TGTGCCTGGGCTTCCGGACAGGGGGGCCAGTATGGTACGCAGTATTTT. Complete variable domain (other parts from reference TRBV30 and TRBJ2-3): SQTIHQWPATLVQPVGSPLSLECTVEGTSNPNLYWYRQAAGRGLQLLFYSVGIGQISSEVPQNLSASRPQDRQFILSSKKLLLSDSGFYLCAWASGQGGQYGTQYFGPGTRLTVL.

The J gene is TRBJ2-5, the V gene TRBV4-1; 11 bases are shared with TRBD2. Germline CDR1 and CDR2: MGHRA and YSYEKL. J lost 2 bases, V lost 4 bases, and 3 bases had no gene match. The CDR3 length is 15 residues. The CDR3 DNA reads TGCGCCAGCAGCCGAACTAGCGGGGGACAAGAGACCCAGTACTTC. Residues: CASSRTSGGQETQYF.

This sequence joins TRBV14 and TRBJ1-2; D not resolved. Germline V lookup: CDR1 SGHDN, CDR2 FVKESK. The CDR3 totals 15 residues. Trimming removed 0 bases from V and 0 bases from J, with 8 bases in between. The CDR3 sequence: CASSQDWLANYGYTF. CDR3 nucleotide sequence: TGTGCCAGCAGCCAAGATTGGTTAGCTAACTATGGCTACACCTTC.

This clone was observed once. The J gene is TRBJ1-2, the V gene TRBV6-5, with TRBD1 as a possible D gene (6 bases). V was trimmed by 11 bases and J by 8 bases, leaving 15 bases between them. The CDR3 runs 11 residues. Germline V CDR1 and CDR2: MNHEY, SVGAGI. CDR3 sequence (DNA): TGTGCCTCTTTGGGGGGCCGAGGCTACACCTTC. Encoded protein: CASLGGRGYTF.

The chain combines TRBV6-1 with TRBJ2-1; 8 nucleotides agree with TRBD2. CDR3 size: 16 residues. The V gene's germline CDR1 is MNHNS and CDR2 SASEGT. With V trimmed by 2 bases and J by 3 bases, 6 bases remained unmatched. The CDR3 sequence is CASSEYGGAIYNEQFF. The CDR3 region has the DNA TGTGCCAGCAGTGAATACGGGGGGGCAATCTACAATGAGCAGTTCTTC.

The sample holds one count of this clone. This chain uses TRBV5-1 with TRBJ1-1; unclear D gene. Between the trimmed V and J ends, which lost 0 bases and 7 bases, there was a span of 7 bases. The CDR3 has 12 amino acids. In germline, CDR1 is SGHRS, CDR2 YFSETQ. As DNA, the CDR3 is TGCGCCAGCAGCTTGGAAGGTTTTGAAGCTTTCTTT. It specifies CASSLEGFEAFF.

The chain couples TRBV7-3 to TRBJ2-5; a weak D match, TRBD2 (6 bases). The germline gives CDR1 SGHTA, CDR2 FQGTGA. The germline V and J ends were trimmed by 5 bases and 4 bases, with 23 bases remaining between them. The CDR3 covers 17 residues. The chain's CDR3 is CASSNGGTTSPAETQYF. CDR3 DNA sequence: TGTGCCAGCAGCAACGGGGGTACGACCTCACCGGCAGAGACCCAGTACTTC.

The CDR3 loop reads CASSRGQNTEAFF. CDR3 bases: TGTGCCAGCTCACGAGGACAGAACACTGAAGCTTTCTTT. The chain couples TRBV18 to TRBJ1-1; D is perhaps TRBD1 (5 bases). Looked up from germline, CDR1 is KGHSH and CDR2 is LQKENI. The CDR3 sequence is 13 residues long. Trimming took 4 bases from V and 1 from J, leaving 7 bases between them.

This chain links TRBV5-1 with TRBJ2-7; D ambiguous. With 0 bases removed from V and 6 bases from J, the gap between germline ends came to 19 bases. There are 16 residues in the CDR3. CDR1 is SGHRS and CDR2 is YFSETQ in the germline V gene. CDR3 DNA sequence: TGCGCCAGCAGCTTGGCATTGGCCTCCGTGTCGGGCGAGCAGTACTTC. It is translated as CASSLALASVSGEQYF. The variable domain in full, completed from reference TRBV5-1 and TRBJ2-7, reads KAGVTQTPRYLIKTRGQQVTLSCSPISGHRSVSWYQQTPGQGLQFLFEYFSETQRNKGNFPGRFSGRQFSNSRSEMNVSTLELGDSALYLCASSLALASVSGEQYFGPGTRLTVT.

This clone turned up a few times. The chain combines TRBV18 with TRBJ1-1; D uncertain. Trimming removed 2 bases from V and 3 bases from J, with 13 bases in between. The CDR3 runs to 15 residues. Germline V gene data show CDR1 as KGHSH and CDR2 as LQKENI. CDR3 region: CASSPRKLIDTEAFF. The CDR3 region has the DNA TGTGCCAGCTCACCAAGGAAGTTAATCGACACTGAAGCTTTCTTT.